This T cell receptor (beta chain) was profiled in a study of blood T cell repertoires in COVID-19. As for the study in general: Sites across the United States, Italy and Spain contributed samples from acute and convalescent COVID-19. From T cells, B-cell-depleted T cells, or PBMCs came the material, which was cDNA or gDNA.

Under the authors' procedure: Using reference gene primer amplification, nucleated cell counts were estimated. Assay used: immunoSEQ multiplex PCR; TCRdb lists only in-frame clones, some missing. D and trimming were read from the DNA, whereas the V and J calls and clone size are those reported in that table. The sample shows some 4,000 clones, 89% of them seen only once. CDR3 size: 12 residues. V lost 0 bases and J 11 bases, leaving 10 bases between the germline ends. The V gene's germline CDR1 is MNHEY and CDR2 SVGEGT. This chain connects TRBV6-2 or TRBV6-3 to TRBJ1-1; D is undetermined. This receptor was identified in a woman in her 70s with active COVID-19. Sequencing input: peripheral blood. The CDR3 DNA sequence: TGTGCCAGCAGTTACTCGATCGGGGATGCTTTCTTT. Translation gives CASSYSIGDAFF.